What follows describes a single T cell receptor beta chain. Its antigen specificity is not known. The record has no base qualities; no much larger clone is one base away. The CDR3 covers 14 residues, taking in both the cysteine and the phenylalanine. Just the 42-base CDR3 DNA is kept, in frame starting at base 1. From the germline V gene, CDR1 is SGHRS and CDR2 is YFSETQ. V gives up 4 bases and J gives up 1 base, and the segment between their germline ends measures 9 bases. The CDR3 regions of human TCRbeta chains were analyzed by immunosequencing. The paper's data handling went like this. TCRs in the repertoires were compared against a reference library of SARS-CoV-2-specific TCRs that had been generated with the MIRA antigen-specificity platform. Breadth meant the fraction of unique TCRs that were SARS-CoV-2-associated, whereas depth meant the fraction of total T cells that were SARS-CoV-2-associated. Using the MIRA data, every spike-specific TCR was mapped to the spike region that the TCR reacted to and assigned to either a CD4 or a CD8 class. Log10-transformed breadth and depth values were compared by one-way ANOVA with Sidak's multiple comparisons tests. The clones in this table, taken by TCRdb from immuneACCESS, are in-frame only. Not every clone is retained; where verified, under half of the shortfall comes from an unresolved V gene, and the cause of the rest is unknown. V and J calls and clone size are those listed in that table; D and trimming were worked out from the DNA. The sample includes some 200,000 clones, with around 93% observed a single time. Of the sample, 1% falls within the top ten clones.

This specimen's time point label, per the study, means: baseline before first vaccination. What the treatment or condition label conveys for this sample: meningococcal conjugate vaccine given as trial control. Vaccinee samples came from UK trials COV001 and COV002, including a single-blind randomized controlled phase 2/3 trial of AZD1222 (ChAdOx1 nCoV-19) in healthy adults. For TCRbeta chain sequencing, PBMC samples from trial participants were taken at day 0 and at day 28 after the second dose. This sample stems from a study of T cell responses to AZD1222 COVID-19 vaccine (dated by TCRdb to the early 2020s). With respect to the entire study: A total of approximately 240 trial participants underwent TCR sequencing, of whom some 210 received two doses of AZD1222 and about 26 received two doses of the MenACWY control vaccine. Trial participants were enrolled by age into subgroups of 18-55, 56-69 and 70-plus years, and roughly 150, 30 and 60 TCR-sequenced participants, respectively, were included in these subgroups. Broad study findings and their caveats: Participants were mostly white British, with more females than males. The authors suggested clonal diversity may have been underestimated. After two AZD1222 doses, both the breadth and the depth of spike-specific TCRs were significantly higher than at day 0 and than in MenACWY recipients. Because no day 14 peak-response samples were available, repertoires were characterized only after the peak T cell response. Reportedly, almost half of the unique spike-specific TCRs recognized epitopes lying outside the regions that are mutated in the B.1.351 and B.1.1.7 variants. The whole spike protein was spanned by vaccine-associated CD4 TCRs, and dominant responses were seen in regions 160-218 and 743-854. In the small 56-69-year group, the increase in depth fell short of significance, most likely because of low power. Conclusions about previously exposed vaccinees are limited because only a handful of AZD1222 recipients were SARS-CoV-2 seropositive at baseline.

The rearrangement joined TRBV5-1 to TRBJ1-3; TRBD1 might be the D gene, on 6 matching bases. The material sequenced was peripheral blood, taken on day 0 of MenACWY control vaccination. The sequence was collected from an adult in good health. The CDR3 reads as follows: CASSEGESGNTIYF. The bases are TGCGCCAGCAGCGAGGGGGAATCTGGAAACACCATATATTTT.